The rows below give T cell receptor beta chains drawn from one sample of a study of cytomegalovirus exposure and HLA in healthy donors. Clones were sequenced by immunoSEQ multiplex PCR, and TCRdb holds only the in-frame ones, with some missing. The data hold about 190,000 clones, with around 79% observed a single time. Source material: PBMCs. The receptors originated from a woman in her late teens or twenties in good health and CMV-seronegative. CDR3s include the opening cysteine and the closing phenylalanine or tryptophan. The D gene is left open where the match is weak. Not all rows give a size; the values are once, few, many and, for expanded clones, a class.

>TRBV27|TRBJ1-1|NA|NA
TGTGCCAGCAGGCTAGTTCAGGGCCTCGCCACTGAAGCTTTCTTT
CASRLVQGLATEAFF
>TRBV6-6|TRBJ2-3|NA|NA
TGTGCCAGCAGTTACTCGAGGGTAGGATCCGATACGCAGTATTTT
CASSYSRVGSDTQYF
>TRBV7-2|TRBJ2-7|NA|NA
TGTGCCAGCAGCTTAGTTTCCGGTCCCGGGAACGAGCAGTACTTC
CASSLVSGPGNEQYF
>TRBV11-3|TRBJ1-3|NA|NA
TGTGCCAGCAGCTTAGGGAGGAGCTCTGGAAACACCATATATTTT
CASSLGRSSGNTIYF
>TRBV9|TRBJ2-3|TRBD2|once
TGTGCCAGCAGCGCCGGCGGGAGGTACACAGATACGCAGTATTTT
CASSAGGRYTDTQYF
>TRBV6-1|TRBJ2-3|TRBD1|NA
TGTGCCAGCAGCTATCGACAGGGGTCAGATACGCAGTATTTT
CASSYRQGSDTQYF
>TRBV28|TRBJ1-3|NA|NA
TGTGCCAGCAGTAACAGGGCCCACTCTGGAAACACCATATATTTT
CASSNRAHSGNTIYF
>TRBV19|TRBJ2-7|NA|NA
TGTGCCAGTAGTATAGGGCCAGGAAATGTAGAGCAGTACTTC
CASSIGPGNVEQYF
>TRBV4-1|TRBJ1-5|NA|NA
TGCGCCAGCGCTACAGGGAACAATCAGCCCCAGCATTTT
CASATGNNQPQHF
>TRBV19|TRBJ2-2|TRBD2|once
TGTGCCAGTAGTATCGTAGCGGGGGCCAGACCTGGGGCCGGGGAGCTGTTTTTT
CASSIVAGARPGAGELFF
>TRBV7-9|TRBJ2-7|TRBD2|NA
TGTGCCAGCAGCGCCCTAGCGGGAGGGCCTTACGAGCAGTACTTC
CASSALAGGPYEQYF
>TRBV5-6|TRBJ2-3|NA|few
TGTGCCAGCAGCTGGGGGGACACAGATACGCAGTATTTT
CASSWGDTDTQYF
>TRBV19|TRBJ1-1|NA|few
TGTGCCAGTAGTATAGATCCAGGGGCGACGACTGAAGCTTTCTTT
CASSIDPGATTEAFF
>TRBV7-3|TRBJ2-1|TRBD2|NA
TGTGCCAGCAGCTTAAATAGCGGGAGTCTCGATGAGCAGTTCTTC
CASSLNSGSLDEQFF
>TRBV27|TRBJ2-3|TRBD1|once
TGTGCCAGCAGTTGGGACAGTAGCACAGATACGCAGTATTTT
CASSWDSSTDTQYF
>TRBV4-2|TRBJ1-1|NA|NA
TGTGCCAGCAGCCCCAGGGAGGGGGGCGAAGGTGGCACTGAAGCTTTCTTT
CASSPREGGEGGTEAFF
>TRBV7-2|TRBJ1-6|TRBD1|NA
TGTGCCAGCAGCTGGGACAGGGGGAACTCACCCCTCCACTTT
CASSWDRGNSPLHF
>TRBV27|TRBJ2-7|TRBD1|NA
TGTGCCAGCAGTTTATCGTGGGGACAGTCCTACGAGCAGTACTTC
CASSLSWGQSYEQYF
>TRBV5-1|TRBJ1-1|NA|NA
TGCGCCAGCAGCTTGGCTGTGTCACGGGACACTGAAGCTTTCTTT
CASSLAVSRDTEAFF
>TRBV18|TRBJ2-1|NA|NA
TGTGCCAGCTCACCACCCATCCTACAGGCTGAGCAGTTCTTC
CASSPPILQAEQFF
>TRBV5-6|TRBJ1-5|TRBD1|NA
TGTGCCAGCAGCAGCCGGCGGACAGGGTCGAATCAGCCCCAGCATTTT
CASSSRRTGSNQPQHF
>TRBV2|TRBJ2-4|NA|NA
TGTGCCAGCAGTGATTTTGACAGGGGAGGGAACATTCAGTACTTC
CASSDFDRGGNIQYF
>TRBV11-2|TRBJ1-2|NA|NA
TGTGCCAGCAGCTTAGATATAGATTTCAAAAGCTATGGCTACACCTTC
CASSLDIDFKSYGYTF
>TRBV9|TRBJ2-3|TRBD2|NA
TGTGCCAGCAGCGTTAGCGGGAGAACCGATACGCAGTATTTT
CASSVSGRTDTQYF
>TRBV2|TRBJ1-6|NA|NA
TGTGCCAGCAGTGAAGCGCTAGCGGGACCAGACTACTTT
CASSEALAGPDYF
>TRBV27|TRBJ1-1|NA|NA
TGTGCCAGCTCCCCCCCGGGAGGCACTGAAGCTTTCTTT
CASSPPGGTEAFF
>TRBV18|TRBJ1-1|NA|NA
TGTGCCAGCTCCCGGGAGGGGATAGATAATGAAGCTTTCTTT
CASSREGIDNEAFF
>TRBV18|TRBJ2-7|NA|NA
TGTGCCAGCTCCTCTAGCTCCTACGAGCAGTACTTC
CASSSSSYEQYF
>TRBV4-1|TRBJ2-3|NA|few
TGCGCCAGCAGCCCAGGATCCGGGGCAGATACGCAGTATTTT
CASSPGSGADTQYF
>TRBV6-5|TRBJ2-5|NA|NA
TGTGCCAGCAGTTACGATGGGACTGCCGTTGGTACCCAGTACTTC
CASSYDGTAVGTQYF
>TRBV19|TRBJ1-5|NA|once
TGTGCCAGTAGGACGACAGGACTGGGGAATCAGCCCCAGCATTTT
CASRTTGLGNQPQHF
>TRBV4-2|TRBJ1-2|NA|NA
TGTGCCAGCAGCCAAGCCCAGTATGGCTACACCTTC
CASSQAQYGYTF
>TRBV6-1|TRBJ1-2|NA|few
TGTGCCAGCAGTGAAAACAGAAACTATGGCTACACCTTC
CASSENRNYGYTF
>TRBV19|TRBJ1-1|TRBD1|NA
TGTGCCAGTAGTGGACCGACAGGGCGGCACACTGAAGCTTTCTTT
CASSGPTGRHTEAFF
>TRBV30|TRBJ1-6|NA|NA
TGTGCCTGGAAATCGGGACAAAGGTACTATGCCCTCCACTTT
CAWKSGQRYYALHF
>TRBV15|TRBJ2-5|NA|NA
TGTGCCACCAGCAGAGAGCGGGGAAGGGCCCAAGAGACCCAGTACTTC
CATSRERGRAQETQYF
>TRBV2|TRBJ2-1|TRBD2|NA
TGTGCCAGCAGTTTAGCCAGCGGGGGGATATACAATGAGCAGTTCTTC
CASSLASGGIYNEQFF
>TRBV6-5|TRBJ1-5|TRBD1|NA
TGTGCCAGCAGACTCACCGGACAGGGGGGACAGCCCCAGCATTTT
CASRLTGQGGQPQHF
>TRBV19|TRBJ1-3|TRBD1|once
TGTGCCAGTAGTAAGGTCCGGGACAGCTCTGGAAACACCATATATTTT
CASSKVRDSSGNTIYF
>TRBV7-9|TRBJ1-4|NA|NA
TGTGCCAGCAGCTTAGGTCTGGGAGGGGGTGAAAAACTGTTTTTT
CASSLGLGGGEKLFF
>TRBV28|TRBJ2-7|TRBD1|once
TGTGCCAGCAGCCTACAGGGGTCGAAGAACGAGCAGTACTTC
CASSLQGSKNEQYF
>TRBV15|TRBJ1-2|NA|NA
TGTGCCACCAGCAGAGATCGAGTTCCTACGGTTAGAGGCTACACCTTC
CATSRDRVPTVRGYTF
>TRBV7-4|TRBJ2-2|NA|few
TGTGCCAGCAGCCCGAAGGTTTGGAGGGGAGGCACCGGGGAGCTGTTTTTT
CASSPKVWRGGTGELFF
>TRBV9|TRBJ2-3|NA|NA
TGTGCCAGCAGCGTAGGTGGTAGGACAACTGATACGCAGTATTTT
CASSVGGRTTDTQYF
>TRBV29-1|TRBJ2-2|TRBD1|NA
TGCAGCGTTGTGGACAGGGCAAACACCGGGGAGCTGTTTTTT
CSVVDRANTGELFF